What follows is one TCR beta chain and its context. TCRdb's copy holds only in-frame clones and misses some; the assay was immunoSEQ multiplex PCR. The sample has tens of thousands of clones, roughly 94% seen once. The CDR3 has 14 residues. Germline V lookup: CDR1 SGHRS, CDR2 YFSETQ. Trimming removed 0 bases from V and 2 bases from J, with 9 bases in between. The record originates from a study of technical replicates of blood from a few donors. The source is a human donor in good health. V usage is TRBV5-1 and J usage is TRBJ2-7; a weak D match, TRBD1 (6 bases). Material for sequencing was T cells isolated from PBMCs. CDR3 nucleotides: TGCGCCAGCAGCTTGGTAGGGGGAGCCTACGAGCAGTACTTC. This gives the protein CASSLVGGAYEQYF.